This T cell receptor (beta chain) is from a study of blood T cell repertoires in COVID-19. This CDR3 contains 15 residues. With V trimmed by 6 bases and J by 5 bases, 9 bases remained unmatched. Germline assignment: CDR1 MNHEY and CDR2 SVGAGI. Libraries were prepared by immunoSEQ multiplex PCR; TCRdb keeps only in-frame clonotypes and omits some of them. This table holds fewer than 250,000 clones, approximately 84% found once. This chain links TRBV6-5 with TRBJ2-7; 11 bases line up with TRBD2. The sequence came from a woman aged 30 to 39 who had recovered from COVID-19. Material: PBMCs or T cells enriched from blood (not recorded which). CDR3: CASRKTSGSVHEQYF. In DNA form, the CDR3 reads TGTGCCAGCAGAAAAACTAGCGGGAGTGTCCACGAGCAGTACTTC.